A selection of T cell receptor beta chains follows, all from one sample in a study of cytomegalovirus exposure and HLA in healthy donors. Sequencing used immunoSEQ multiplex PCR; TCRdb keeps in-frame clones, though not all of them. The table includes roughly 120,000 clones, around three quarters detected once. The specimen was PBMCs. All receptors derive from a woman in her 40s in good health and CMV-seropositive. CDR3s include the opening cysteine and the closing phenylalanine or tryptophan. A D gene is named only where the DNA matches it firmly. Not every row has a clone size; where given, it reads once, few, many or a size class.

size | J | V | length | D | CDR3 | DNA
- | TRBJ1-5 | TRBV30 | 13 | - | CAWSGGEHQPQHF | TGTGCCTGGAGTGGTGGGGAGCATCAGCCCCAGCATTTT
once | TRBJ2-7 | TRBV18 | 14 | - | CASSPSVSSYEQYF | TGTGCCAGCTCACCCAGCGTGAGCTCCTACGAGCAGTACTTC
- | TRBJ2-1 | TRBV29-1 | 13 | - | CSAKGSSYNEQFF | TGCAGCGCCAAAGGGAGCTCCTACAATGAGCAGTTCTTC
few | TRBJ1-1 | TRBV7-9 | 13 | - | CASSPRGGTEAFF | TGTGCCAGCAGCCCAAGGGGGGGCACTGAAGCTTTCTTT
- | TRBJ1-2 | TRBV19 | 13 | TRBD1 | CASSIQGASGYTF | TGTGCCAGTAGTATTCAGGGGGCCAGTGGCTACACCTTC
- | TRBJ2-7 | TRBV5-3 | 16 | TRBD2 | CARSFRSGSGTYEQYF | TGTGCCAGAAGCTTTCGGTCGGGTAGCGGGACCTACGAGCAGTACTTC
- | TRBJ1-2 | TRBV6-5 | 14 | TRBD1 | CASSRSDRDEGYTF | TGTGCCAGCAGCCGCTCCGACAGGGATGAAGGCTACACCTTC
few | TRBJ2-1 | TRBV15 | 16 | TRBD2 | CATSSGTSGSIDEQFF | TGTGCCACCAGCAGTGGGACTAGCGGGAGTATTGATGAGCAGTTCTTC
- | TRBJ2-7 | TRBV30 | 12 | - | CACHMADYEQYF | TGTGCCTGCCATATGGCCGACTACGAGCAGTACTTC
- | TRBJ2-7 | TRBV7-8 | 14 | - | CASRGRLETYEQYF | TGTGCCAGCAGAGGCAGACTGGAAACTTACGAGCAGTACTTC
- | TRBJ2-7 | TRBV4-1 | 14 | - | CASSQRQDIYEQYF | TGCGCCAGCAGCCAACGACAGGACATCTACGAGCAGTACTTC
- | TRBJ1-2 | TRBV7-9 | 13 | - | CASSVTGGYGYTF | TGTGCCAGCAGCGTGACGGGGGGCTATGGCTACACCTTC
- | TRBJ2-3 | TRBV5-1 | 15 | - | CASSFSFGSTDTQYF | TGCGCCAGCAGCTTTTCCTTCGGGAGCACAGATACGCAGTATTTT
- | TRBJ1-3 | TRBV13 | 17 | - | CASSLRAGRISGNTIYF | TGTGCCAGCAGCTTAAGGGCAGGGAGGATCTCTGGAAACACCATATATTTT
once | TRBJ2-3 | TRBV30 | 14 | - | CAWSDEGETDTQYF | TGTGCCTGGAGTGATGAGGGAGAGACAGATACGCAGTATTTT
- | TRBJ2-1 | TRBV28 | 13 | TRBD1 | CAGGGQGRNEQFF | TGTGCCGGGGGGGGACAGGGTCGCAATGAGCAGTTCTTC
- | TRBJ2-3 | TRBV30 | 14 | TRBD2 | CAWSTSGGTDTQYF | TGTGCCTGGAGTACTAGCGGGGGCACAGATACGCAGTATTTT
- | TRBJ1-6 | TRBV2 | 17 | TRBD1 | CASSFPPTGELDGPLHF | TGTGCCAGCAGCTTCCCACCTACAGGGGAGTTGGACGGCCCCCTCCACTTT
once | TRBJ2-1 | TRBV14 | 21 | - | CASSQISSIPGVPSSYNEQFF | TGTGCCAGCAGCCAAATAAGTTCCATCCCAGGGGTACCGAGCTCCTACAATGAGCAGTTCTTC
- | TRBJ2-1 | TRBV21-1 | 15 | - | CASSKVDRANGEQFF | TGTGCCAGCAGCAAAGTGGACAGGGCTAACGGGGAGCAGTTCTTC
once | TRBJ2-1 | TRBV6-1 | 16 | - | CASSEALAPPYNEQFF | TGTGCCAGCAGTGAAGCCCTAGCTCCTCCCTACAATGAGCAGTTCTTC
- | TRBJ2-7 | TRBV27 | 14 | TRBD1 | CASSYQGQGGEQYF | TGTGCCAGCAGTTACCAAGGACAGGGCGGCGAGCAGTACTTC
- | TRBJ2-1 | TRBV19 | 13 | - | CASSIFRDSKQFF | TGTGCCAGTAGTATTTTCCGGGATTCGAAGCAGTTCTTC